The present entry profiles one T cell receptor beta chain with its context. Seattle's cohort entered during active infection and was followed longitudinally. The data were obtained in a study of blood T cell repertoires in COVID-19. For the study at large: Donors in the United States, Italy and Spain gave samples during acute or convalescent COVID-19. T cells, B-cell-depleted T cells, or PBMCs provided the cDNA or gDNA that served as material.

As processed by the authors: Estimation of nucleated cell counts relied on the amplification of reference gene primers. The data were produced by immunoSEQ multiplex PCR, yet TCRdb's version contains in-frame clones alone and is incomplete. V, J and clone size reflect that table, while D and trimming were determined from the DNA. The table shows about 170,000 clones, with around 84% occurring only once. V lost 5 bases, J lost 1 base, and 2 bases stayed unmatched. The CDR3 sequence is 16 residues long. Per the germline V gene, CDR1 is LNHNV and CDR2 is YYDKDF (reference sequence). The chain joins TRBV15 to TRBJ2-6; 10 bases agree with TRBD1. The specimen was peripheral blood. The clonotype originates from a woman in her sixties or seventies with COVID-19, enrolled during active disease. The CDR3 DNA reads TGTGCCACCAGCGGGACAGGGGCGTCTGGGGCCAACGTCCTGACTTTC. Protein: CATSGTGASGANVLTF.